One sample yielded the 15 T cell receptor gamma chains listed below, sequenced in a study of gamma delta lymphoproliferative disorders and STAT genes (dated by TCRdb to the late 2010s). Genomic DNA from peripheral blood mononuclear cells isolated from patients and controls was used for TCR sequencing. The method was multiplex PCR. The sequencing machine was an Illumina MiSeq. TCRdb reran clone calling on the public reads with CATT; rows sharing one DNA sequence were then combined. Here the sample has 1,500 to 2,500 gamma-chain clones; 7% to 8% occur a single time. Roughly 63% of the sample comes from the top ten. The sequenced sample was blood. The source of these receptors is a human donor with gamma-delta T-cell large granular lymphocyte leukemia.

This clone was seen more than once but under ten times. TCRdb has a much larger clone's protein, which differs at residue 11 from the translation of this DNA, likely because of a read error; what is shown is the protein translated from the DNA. The CDR3 sequence is CAAWDPRGGTNGWFKIF. The DNA of the CDR3 is TGTGCTGCGTGGGATCCCCGGGGGGGTACCAATGGTTGGTTCAAGATATTT. The chain employs TRGV10 and TRGJP1. No J segment appears in TCRdb, so it was assigned here by matching the sequence to germline. TRGV10 is recorded as an ORF, its role being uncertain. The CDR3 extends over 17 amino acids.

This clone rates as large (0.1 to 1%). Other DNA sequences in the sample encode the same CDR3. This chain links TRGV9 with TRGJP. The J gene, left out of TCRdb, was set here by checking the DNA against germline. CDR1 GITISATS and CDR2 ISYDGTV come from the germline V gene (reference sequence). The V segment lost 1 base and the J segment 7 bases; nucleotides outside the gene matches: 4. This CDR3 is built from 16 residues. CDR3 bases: TGTGCCTTGTGGGAGGTCCACGAGTTGGGCAAAAAAATCAAGGTATTT. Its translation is CALWEVHELGKKIKVF.

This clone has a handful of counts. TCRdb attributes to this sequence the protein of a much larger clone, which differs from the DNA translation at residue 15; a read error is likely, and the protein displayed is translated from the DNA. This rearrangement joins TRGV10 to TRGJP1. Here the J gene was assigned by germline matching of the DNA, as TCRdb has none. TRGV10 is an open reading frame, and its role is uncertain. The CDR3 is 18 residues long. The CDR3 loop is CAAWDHYFPNTTGWLKIF. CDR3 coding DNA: TGTGCTGCGTGGGACCATTATTTTCCCAATACCACTGGTTGGCTCAAGATATTT.

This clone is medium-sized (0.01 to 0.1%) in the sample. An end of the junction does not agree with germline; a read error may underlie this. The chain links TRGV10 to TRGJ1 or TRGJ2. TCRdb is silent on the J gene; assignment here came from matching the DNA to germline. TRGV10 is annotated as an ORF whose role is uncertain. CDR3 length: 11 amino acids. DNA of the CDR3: TGTGCTGCGTGGGATTATTCTAAGAAACTCTTT. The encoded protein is CAAWDYSKKLF.

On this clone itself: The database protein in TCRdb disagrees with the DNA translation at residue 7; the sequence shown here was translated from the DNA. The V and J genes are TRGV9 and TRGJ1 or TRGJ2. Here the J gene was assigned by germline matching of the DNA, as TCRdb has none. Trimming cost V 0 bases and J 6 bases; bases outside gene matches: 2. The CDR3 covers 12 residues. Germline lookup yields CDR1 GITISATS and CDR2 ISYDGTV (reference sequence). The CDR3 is CALWEVFYKKLF. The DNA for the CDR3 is TGTGCCTTGTGGGAGGTGTTTTATAAGAAACTCTTT.

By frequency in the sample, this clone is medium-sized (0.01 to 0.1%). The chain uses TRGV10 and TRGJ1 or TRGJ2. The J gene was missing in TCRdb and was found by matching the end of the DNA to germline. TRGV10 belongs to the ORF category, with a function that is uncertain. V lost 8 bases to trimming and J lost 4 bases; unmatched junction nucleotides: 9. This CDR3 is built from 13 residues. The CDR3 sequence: CAAWDFRYYKKLF. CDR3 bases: TGTGCTGCGTGGGATTTTCGGTATTATAAGAAACTCTTT.

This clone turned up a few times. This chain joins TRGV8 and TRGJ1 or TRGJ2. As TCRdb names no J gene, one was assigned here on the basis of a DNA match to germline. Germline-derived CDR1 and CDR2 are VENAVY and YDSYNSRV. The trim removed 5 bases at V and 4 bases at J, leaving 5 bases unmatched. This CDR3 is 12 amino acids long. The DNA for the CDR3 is TGTGCCACCTGGGCCGTCTATTATAAGAAACTCTTT. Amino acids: CATWAVYYKKLF.

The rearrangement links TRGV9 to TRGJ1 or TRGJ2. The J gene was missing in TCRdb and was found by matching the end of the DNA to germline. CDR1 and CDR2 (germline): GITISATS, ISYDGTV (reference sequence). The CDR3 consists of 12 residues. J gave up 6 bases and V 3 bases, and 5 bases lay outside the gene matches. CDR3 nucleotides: TGTGCCTTGTGGGAGTTTACTTATAAGAAACTCTTT. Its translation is CALWEFTYKKLF.

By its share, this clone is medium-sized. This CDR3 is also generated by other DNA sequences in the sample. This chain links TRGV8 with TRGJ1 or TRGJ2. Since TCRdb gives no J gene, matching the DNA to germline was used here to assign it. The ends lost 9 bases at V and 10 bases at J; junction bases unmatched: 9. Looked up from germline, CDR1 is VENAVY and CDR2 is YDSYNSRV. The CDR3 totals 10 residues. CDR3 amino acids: CATEIQKKLF. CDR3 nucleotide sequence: TGTGCCACCGAGATCCAAAAGAAACTCTTT.

The CDR3: CACWSYKKLF. In DNA form, the CDR3 reads TGTGCCTGCTGGTCGTATAAGAAACTCTTT. The rearrangement uses TRGV11 and TRGJ1 or TRGJ2. TCRdb is silent on the J gene; assignment here came from matching the DNA to germline. TRGV11 is annotated as an ORF whose role is uncertain. Trimming took 9 bases from V and 7 from J; bases not matched to a gene: 3. The CDR3 runs 10 residues.

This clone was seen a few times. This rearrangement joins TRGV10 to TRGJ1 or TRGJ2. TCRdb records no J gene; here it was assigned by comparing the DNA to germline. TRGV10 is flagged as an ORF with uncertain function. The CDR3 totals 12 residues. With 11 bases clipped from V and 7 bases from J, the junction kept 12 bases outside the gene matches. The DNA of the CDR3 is TGTGCTGCGGGACAAATTTGGTATAAGAAACTCTTT. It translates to CAAGQIWYKKLF.

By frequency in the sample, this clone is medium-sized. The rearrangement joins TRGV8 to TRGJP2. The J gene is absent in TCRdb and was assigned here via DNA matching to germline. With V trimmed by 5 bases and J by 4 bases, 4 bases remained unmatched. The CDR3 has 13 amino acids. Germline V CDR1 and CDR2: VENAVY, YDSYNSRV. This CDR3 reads CATWGDSDWIKTF. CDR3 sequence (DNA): TGTGCCACCTGGGGGGATAGTGATTGGATCAAGACGTTT.

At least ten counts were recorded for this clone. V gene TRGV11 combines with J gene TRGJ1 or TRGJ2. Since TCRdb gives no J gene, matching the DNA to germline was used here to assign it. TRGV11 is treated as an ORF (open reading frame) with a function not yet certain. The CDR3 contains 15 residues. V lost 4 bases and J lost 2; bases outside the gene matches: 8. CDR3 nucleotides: TGTGCCTGCTGGATTAGCCCCACGGATTATTATAAGAAACTCTTT. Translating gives CACWISPTDYYKKLF.

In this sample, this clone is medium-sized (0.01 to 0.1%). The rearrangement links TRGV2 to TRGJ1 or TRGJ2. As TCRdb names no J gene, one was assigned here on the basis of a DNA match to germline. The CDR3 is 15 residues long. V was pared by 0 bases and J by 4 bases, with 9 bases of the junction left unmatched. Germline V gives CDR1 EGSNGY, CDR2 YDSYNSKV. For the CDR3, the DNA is TGTGCCACCTGGGACGGGCAATATTGGTATTATAAGAAACTCTTT. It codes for CATWDGQYWYYKKLF.

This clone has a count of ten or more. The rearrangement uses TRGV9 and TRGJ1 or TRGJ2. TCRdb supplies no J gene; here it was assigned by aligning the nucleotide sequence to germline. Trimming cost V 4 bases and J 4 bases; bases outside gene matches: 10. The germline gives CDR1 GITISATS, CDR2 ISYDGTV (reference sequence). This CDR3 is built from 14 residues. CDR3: CALWDPALYYKKLF. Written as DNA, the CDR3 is TGTGCCTTGTGGGACCCGGCCCTCTATTATAAGAAACTCTTT.